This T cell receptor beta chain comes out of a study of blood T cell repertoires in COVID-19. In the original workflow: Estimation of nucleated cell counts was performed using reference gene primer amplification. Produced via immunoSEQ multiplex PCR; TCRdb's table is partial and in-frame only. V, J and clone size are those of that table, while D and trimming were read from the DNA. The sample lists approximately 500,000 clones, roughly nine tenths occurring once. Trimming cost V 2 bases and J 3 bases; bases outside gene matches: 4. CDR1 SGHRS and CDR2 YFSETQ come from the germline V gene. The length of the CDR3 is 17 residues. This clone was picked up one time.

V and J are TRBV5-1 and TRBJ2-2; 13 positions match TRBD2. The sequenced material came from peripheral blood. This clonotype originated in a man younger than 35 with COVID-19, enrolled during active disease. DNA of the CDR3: TGCGCCAGCAGCTTTGGACTAGCGGGAGTTTACACCGGGGAGCTGTTTTTT. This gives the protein CASSFGLAGVYTGELFF.